This T cell receptor (beta chain) was sequenced during a study of blood T cell repertoires in COVID-19. Study details: T cells, B-cell-depleted T cells, or PBMCs provided the cDNA or gDNA that served as material.

TCRdb's table, derived via immunoSEQ multiplex PCR, lists solely in-frame clones and lacks some. The sample lists roughly 360,000 clones; approximately 80% were seen once. The specimen sequenced was peripheral blood. This clonotype originated in a human donor with acute or convalescent COVID-19. The donor label of this sample is uncertain.

This CDR3 reads CASSHPDSSYNEQFF. The DNA of the CDR3 is TGTGCCAGCAGCCATCCGGACAGCTCCTACAATGAGCAGTTCTTC. The chain combines TRBV3-1 (or the pseudogene TRBV3-2) with TRBJ2-1; a possible D gene is TRBD1 (6 bases). Trimming took off 3 bases at V and 0 bases at J, with 9 bases between the two ends. The germline V gene encodes CDR1 LGHDT and CDR2 YNNKEL (reference sequence). The CDR3 extends over 15 amino acids.